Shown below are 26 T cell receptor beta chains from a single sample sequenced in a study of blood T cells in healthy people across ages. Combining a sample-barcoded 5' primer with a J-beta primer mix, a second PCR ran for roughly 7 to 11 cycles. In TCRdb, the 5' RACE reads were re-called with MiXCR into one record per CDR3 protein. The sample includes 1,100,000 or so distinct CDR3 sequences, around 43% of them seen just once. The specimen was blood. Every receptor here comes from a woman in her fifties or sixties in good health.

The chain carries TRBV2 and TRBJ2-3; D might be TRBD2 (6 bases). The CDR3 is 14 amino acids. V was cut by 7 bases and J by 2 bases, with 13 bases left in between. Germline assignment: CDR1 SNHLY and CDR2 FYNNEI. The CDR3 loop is CASKEGRTTDTQYF. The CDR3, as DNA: TGTGCCAGCAAAGAGGGGAGGACCACAGATACGCAGTATTTT.

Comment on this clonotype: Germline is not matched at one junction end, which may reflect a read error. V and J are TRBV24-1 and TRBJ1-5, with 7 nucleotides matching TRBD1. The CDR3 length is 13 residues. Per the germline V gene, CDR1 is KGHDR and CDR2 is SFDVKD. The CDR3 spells CVTSDRGNQPQHF. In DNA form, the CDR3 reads TGTGTCACCAGTGACAGGGGCAATCAGCCCCAGCATTTT.

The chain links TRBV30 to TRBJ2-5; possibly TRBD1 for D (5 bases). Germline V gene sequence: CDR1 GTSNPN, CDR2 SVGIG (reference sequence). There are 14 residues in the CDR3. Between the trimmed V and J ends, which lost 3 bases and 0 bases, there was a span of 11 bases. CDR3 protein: CAWSGNRYQETQYF. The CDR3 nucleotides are TGTGCCTGGAGCGGAAACAGGTACCAAGAGACCCAGTACTTC.

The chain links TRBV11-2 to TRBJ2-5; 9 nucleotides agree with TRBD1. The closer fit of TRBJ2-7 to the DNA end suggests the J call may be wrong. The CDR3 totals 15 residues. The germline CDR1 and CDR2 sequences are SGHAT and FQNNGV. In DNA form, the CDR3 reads TGTGCCAGCAGGGGGCCGGGACAGGGCCACTACGAGCAGTACTTC. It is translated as CASRGPGQGHYEQYF.

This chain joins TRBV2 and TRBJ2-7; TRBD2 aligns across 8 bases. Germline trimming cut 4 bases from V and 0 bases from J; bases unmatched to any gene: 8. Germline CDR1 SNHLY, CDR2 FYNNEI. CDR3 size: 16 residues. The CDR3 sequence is CASSVADSGDSYEQYF. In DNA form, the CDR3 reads TGTGCCAGCAGTGTAGCAGATAGCGGGGACTCCTACGAGCAGTACTTC.

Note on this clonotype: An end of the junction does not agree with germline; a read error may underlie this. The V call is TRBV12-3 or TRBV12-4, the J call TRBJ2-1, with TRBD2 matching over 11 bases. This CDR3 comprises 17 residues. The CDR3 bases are TGTGCTAGCAGTTTAGTACCGGGACTAGCGGACTACAATGAGCAGTTCTTC. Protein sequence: CASSLVPGLADYNEQFF.

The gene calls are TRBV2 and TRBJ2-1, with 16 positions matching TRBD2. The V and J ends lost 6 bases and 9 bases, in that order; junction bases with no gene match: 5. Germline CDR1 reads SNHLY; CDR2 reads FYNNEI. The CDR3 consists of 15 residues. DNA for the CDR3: TGTGCCAGCAGGGGACTAGCGGGAGGGCCGAGTGAGCAGTTCTTC. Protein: CASRGLAGGPSEQFF.

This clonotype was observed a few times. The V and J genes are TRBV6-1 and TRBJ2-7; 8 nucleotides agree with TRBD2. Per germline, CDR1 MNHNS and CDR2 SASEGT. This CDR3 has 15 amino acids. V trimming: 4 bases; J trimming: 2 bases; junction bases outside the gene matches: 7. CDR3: CASSAAGGFTYEQYF. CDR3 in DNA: TGTGCCAGCAGTGCCGCGGGGGGATTTACCTACGAGCAGTACTTC.

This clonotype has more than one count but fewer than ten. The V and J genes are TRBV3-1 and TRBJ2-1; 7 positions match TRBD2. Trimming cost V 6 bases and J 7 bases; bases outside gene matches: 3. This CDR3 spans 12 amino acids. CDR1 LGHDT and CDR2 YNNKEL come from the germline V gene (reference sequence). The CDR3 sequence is CASRTAGNEQFF. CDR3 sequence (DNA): TGTGCCAGCAGAACAGCGGGAAATGAGCAGTTCTTC.

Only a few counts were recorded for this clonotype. The CDR3 is CASSRTGEPTYEQYF. The CDR3 bases are TGCGCCAGCTCTAGAACAGGGGAACCTACCTACGAGCAGTACTTC. The chain is built from TRBV5-1 and TRBJ2-5; the match to TRBD1 covers 7 bases. The tail of the sequence fits TRBJ2-7 better, so the J call may be wrong. Germline values: CDR1 SGHRS, CDR2 YFSETQ. CDR3 length: 15 amino acids.

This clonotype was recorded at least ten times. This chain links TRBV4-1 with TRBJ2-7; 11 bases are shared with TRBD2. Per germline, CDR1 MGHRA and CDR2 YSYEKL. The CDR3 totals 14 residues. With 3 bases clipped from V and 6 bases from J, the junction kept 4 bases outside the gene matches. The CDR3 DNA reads TGCGCCAGCAGCCACACTAGCGGGAGCCCCGAGCAGTACTTC. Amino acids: CASSHTSGSPEQYF.

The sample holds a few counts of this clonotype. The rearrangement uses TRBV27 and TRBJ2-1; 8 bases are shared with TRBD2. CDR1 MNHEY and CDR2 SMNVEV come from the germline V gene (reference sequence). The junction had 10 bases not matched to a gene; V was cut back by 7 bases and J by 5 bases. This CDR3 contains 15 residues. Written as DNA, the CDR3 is TGTGCCAGCACCCTCGAAGGTAGCGGGAACAATGAGCAGTTCTTC. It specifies CASTLEGSGNNEQFF.

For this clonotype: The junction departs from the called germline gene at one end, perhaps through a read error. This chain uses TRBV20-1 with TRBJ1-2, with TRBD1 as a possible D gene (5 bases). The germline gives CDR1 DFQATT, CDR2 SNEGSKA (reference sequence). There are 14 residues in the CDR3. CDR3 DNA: TGCAGTGTTAGAGATCCCCTCGGGGGTCATGGCTACACCTTC. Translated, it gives CSVRDPLGGHGYTF.

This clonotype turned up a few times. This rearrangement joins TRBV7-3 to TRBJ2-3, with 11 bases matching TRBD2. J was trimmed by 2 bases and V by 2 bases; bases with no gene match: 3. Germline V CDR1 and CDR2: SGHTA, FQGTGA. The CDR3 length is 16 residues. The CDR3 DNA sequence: TGTGCCAGCAGCTTACCTAGCGGGAGGTCCACAGATACGCAGTATTTT. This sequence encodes CASSLPSGRSTDTQYF.

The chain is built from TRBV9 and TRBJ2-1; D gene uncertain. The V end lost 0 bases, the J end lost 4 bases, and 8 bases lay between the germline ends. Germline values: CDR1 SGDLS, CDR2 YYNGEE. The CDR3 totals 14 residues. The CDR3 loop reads CASSVATGYNEQFF. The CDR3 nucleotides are TGTGCCAGCAGCGTAGCTACCGGGTACAATGAGCAGTTCTTC. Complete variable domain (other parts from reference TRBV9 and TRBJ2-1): DSGVTQTPKHLITATGQRVTLRCSPRSGDLSVYWYQQSLDQGLQFLIQYYNGEERAKGNILERFSAQQFPDLHSELNLSSLELGDSALYFCASSVATGYNEQFFGPGTRLTVL.

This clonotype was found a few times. CDR3: CASSLRAQYF. CDR3 sequence (DNA): TGTGCCAGCAGCCTCAGGGCGCAGTACTTC. The chain recombines TRBV28 with TRBJ2-7; a possible D gene is TRBD1 (5 bases). Per the germline V gene, CDR1 is MDHEN and CDR2 is SYDVKM. Trimming cost V 6 bases and J 9 bases, with 9 bases left between them. The CDR3 contains 10 residues.

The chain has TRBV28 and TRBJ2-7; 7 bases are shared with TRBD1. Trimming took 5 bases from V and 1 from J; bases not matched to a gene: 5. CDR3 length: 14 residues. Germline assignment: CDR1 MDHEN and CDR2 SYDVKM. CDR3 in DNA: TGTGCCAGCAGTGATACAGGGGCATCCTACGAGCAGTACTTC. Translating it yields CASSDTGASYEQYF.

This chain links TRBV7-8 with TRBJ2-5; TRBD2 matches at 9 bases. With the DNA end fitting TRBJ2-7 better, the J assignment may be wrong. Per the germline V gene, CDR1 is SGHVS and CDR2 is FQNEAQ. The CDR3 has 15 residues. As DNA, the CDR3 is TGTGCCAGCAGCTTAGCCGGCGGGAGGGCCTACGAGCAGTACTTC. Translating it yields CASSLAGGRAYEQYF.

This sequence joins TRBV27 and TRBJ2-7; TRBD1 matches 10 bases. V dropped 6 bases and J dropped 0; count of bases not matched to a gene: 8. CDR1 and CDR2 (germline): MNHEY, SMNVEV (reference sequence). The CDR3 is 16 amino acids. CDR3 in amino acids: CASRGQGQGYSYEQYF. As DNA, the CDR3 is TGTGCCAGCAGGGGACAGGGGCAGGGGTACTCCTACGAGCAGTACTTC.

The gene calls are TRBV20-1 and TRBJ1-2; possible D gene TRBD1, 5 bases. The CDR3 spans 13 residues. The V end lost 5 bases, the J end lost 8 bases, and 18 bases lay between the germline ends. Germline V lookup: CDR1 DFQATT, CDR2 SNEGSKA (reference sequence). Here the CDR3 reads CSALGTAPGGYTF. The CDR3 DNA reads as TGCAGTGCTCTCGGGACGGCCCCAGGGGGCTACACCTTC.

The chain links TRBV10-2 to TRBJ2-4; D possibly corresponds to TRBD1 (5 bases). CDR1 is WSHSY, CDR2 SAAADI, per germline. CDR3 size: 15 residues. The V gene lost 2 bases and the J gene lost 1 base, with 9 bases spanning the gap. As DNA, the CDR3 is TGCGCCAGCAGTGAGCCAGGGCTGGCCAAAAACATTCAGTACTTC. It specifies CASSEPGLAKNIQYF.

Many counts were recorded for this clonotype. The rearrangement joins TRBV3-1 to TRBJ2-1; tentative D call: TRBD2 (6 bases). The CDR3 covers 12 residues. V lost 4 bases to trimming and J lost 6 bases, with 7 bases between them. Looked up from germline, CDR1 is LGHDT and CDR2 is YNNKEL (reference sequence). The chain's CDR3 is CASSRRGNEQFF. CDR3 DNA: TGTGCCAGCAGCCGGCGGGGCAATGAGCAGTTCTTC.

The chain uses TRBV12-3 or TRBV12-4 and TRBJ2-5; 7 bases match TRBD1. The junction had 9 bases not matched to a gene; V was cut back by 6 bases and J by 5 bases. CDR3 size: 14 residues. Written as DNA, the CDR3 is TGTGCCAGCAGATCCACAGGGGCGGGCGAGACCCAGTACTTC. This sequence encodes CASRSTGAGETQYF.

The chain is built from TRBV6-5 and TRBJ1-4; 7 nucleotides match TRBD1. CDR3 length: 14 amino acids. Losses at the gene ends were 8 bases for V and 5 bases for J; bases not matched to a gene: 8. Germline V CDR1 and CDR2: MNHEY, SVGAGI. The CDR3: CASSRQGPNEKLFF. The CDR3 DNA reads TGTGCCAGCTCCCGACAGGGCCCCAATGAAAAACTGTTTTTT.

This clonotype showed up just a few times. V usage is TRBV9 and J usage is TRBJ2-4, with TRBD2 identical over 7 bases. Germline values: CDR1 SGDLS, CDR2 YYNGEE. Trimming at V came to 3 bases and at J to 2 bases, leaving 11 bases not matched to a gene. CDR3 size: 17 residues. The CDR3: CASSAGGLRASKNIQYF. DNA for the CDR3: TGTGCCAGCAGCGCGGGGGGACTTAGGGCCTCCAAAAACATTCAGTACTTC.

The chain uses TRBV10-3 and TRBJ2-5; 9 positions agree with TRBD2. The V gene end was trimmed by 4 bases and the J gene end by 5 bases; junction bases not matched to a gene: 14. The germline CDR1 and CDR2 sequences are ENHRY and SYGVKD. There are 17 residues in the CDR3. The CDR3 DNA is TGTGCCATCAGTGGCCCCTCCCTAGCGGGATTTATGGAGACCCAGTACTTC. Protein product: CAISGPSLAGFMETQYF.